Each of the 9 T cell receptor beta chains below was sequenced from the same sample in a study of blood T cell repertoires in COVID-19. Profiled with immunoSEQ multiplex PCR; TCRdb holds only in-frame clones, not every one. The sample has 66,000 or so clones, about 86% seen once. The specimen was peripheral blood. These receptors were obtained from a middle-aged man with active COVID-19.

This sequence joins TRBV30 and TRBJ1-4, with D unresolved. Germline CDR1 and CDR2: GTSNPN and SVGIG (reference sequence). V lost 5 bases, J lost 0 bases, and 7 bases lay in between. The CDR3 is 13 residues long. The CDR3 DNA follows: TGTGCCTGGGATACAACAACTAATGAAAAACTGTTTTTT. Residues: CAWDTTTNEKLFF.

This chain joins TRBV2 and TRBJ2-3, with D tentatively TRBD2 (5 bases). Trimming stripped 4 bases from V and 7 bases from J, with 21 bases between. The germline V gene encodes CDR1 SNHLY and CDR2 FYNNEI. The CDR3 covers 16 residues. In nucleotides, the CDR3 is TGTGCCAGCAGTGGTCCCGACCAACTAGTTGCATATACGCAGTATTTT. It is translated as CASSGPDQLVAYTQYF.

This chain links TRBV20-1 with TRBJ2-3, with D hard to call. The CDR3 covers 11 residues. Germline-derived CDR1 and CDR2 are DFQATT and SNEGSKA (reference sequence). V was pared by 3 bases and J by 2 bases, with 3 bases between. CDR3 region: CSARYTDTQYF. The DNA of the CDR3 is TGCAGTGCTAGGTACACAGATACGCAGTATTTT.

V gene TRBV19 combines with J gene TRBJ2-1; D is ambiguous. V was shortened by 3 bases and J by 7 bases, with 4 bases between the two germline ends. Per the germline V gene, CDR1 is LNHDA and CDR2 is SQIVND (reference sequence). CDR3 length equals 11 residues. This CDR3 is CASSIRNEQFF. The CDR3 DNA reads as TGTGCCAGTAGTATTAGAAATGAGCAGTTCTTC.

This clone was recorded only once. The J gene is TRBJ1-2, the V gene TRBV6-1; 7 bases match TRBD1. Germline CDR1 reads MNHNS; CDR2 reads SASEGT. V shed 1 base and J 2 bases; nucleotides not matched to a gene: 1. The CDR3 runs to 14 residues. CDR3 DNA: TGTGCCAGCAGTGAAGGGGGACAGAACTATGGCTACACCTTC. Residues: CASSEGGQNYGYTF.

CDR3 DNA sequence: TGCGCCAGCAGCTTGGAGGCGCGGGGAAGTGAGCAGTTCTTC. Encoded protein: CASSLEARGSEQFF. This rearrangement joins TRBV5-1 to TRBJ2-1, with D perhaps matching TRBD2 (6 bases). Germline V CDR1 and CDR2: SGHRS, YFSETQ. With 0 bases removed from V and 9 bases from J, the gap between germline ends came to 13 bases. CDR3 size: 14 residues.

This rearrangement joins TRBV9 to TRBJ1-4; TRBD1 matches 9 bases. V was pared by 3 bases and J by 2 bases, with 5 bases of the junction left unmatched. The CDR3 has 16 amino acids. Looked up from germline, CDR1 is SGDLS and CDR2 is YYNGEE. The CDR3 sequence is CASSAQGAGTNEKLFF. The DNA for the CDR3 is TGTGCCAGCAGCGCACAGGGGGCTGGGACTAATGAAAAACTGTTTTTT.

This chain links TRBV6-5 with TRBJ2-5; TRBD1 is a possible D gene (5 bases). Looked up from germline, CDR1 is MNHEY and CDR2 is SVGAGI. The CDR3 extends over 14 amino acids. V was shortened by 2 bases and J by 3 bases, with 10 bases between the two germline ends. The DNA for the CDR3 is TGTGCCAGCAGTTACAGGGGATCCGAAGAGACCCAGTACTTC. Its translation is CASSYRGSEETQYF.

In its sample, this clone was seen a few times. The rearrangement links TRBV6-7 to TRBJ2-7; 8 bases line up with TRBD2. TRBV6-7 is an ORF, and what it does is uncertain. CDR3 size: 14 residues. The V gene end was trimmed by 6 bases and the J gene end by 4 bases; junction bases not matched to a gene: 8. CDR3 residues: CASSRSGGPYEQYF. The CDR3 nucleotides read TGTGCCAGCAGCCGGTCGGGGGGGCCGTACGAGCAGTACTTC.